The 28 T cell receptor beta chains below all came from one sample that was sequenced in a study of blood T cell repertoires in COVID-19. Repertoires were generated with immunoSEQ multiplex PCR, while TCRdb's copy carries only in-frame clones and drops some. This table holds 150,000 to 160,000 clones, 70% to 85% found once. The material sequenced was peripheral blood. The receptors here all came from a man between 60 and 75 years old with COVID-19, enrolled during active disease.

The chain links TRBV28 to TRBJ1-2; D might be TRBD1 (5 bases). The CDR3 length is 12 residues. V shed 7 bases and J shed 4 bases, with 10 bases lying between them. Looked up from germline, CDR1 is MDHEN and CDR2 is SYDVKM. The CDR3: CASTRGVYGYTF. CDR3 nucleotides: TGTGCCAGCACCCGGGGGGTCTATGGCTACACCTTC.

The chain carries TRBV29-1 and TRBJ2-1; D possibly corresponds to TRBD1 (6 bases). Looked up from germline, CDR1 is SQVTM and CDR2 is ANQGSEA. The CDR3 spans 15 residues. Trimming pared 4 bases from V and 9 bases from J, leaving 22 bases between. CDR3 sequence reads: CSVASGQGIPGEQFF. The CDR3 coding sequence is TGCAGCGTTGCCAGCGGCCAGGGGATTCCCGGTGAGCAGTTCTTC.

The V and J genes are TRBV27 and TRBJ2-3; the D gene is possibly TRBD2 (6 bases). The V gene lost 5 bases and the J gene lost 0 bases, with 12 bases spanning the gap. The V gene's germline CDR1 is MNHEY and CDR2 SMNVEV (reference sequence). The CDR3 is 15 residues long. The CDR3 region is CASSLLAYSTDTQYF. The CDR3 DNA is TGTGCCAGCAGTCTTCTAGCGTACAGCACAGATACGCAGTATTTT.

The sample holds a few counts of this clone. The rearrangement uses TRBV5-1 and TRBJ1-1, with a tentative D call TRBD1 (6 bases). The CDR3 loop spans 16 amino acids. CDR1 is SGHRS and CDR2 is YFSETQ in the germline V gene. V lost 3 bases to trimming and J lost 0 bases, with 15 bases between them. CDR3 sequence reads: CASSYPPGQMNTEAFF. In nucleotides, the CDR3 is TGCGCCAGCAGCTACCCCCCTGGACAGATGAACACTGAAGCTTTCTTT.

V gene TRBV30 combines with J gene TRBJ2-2, with 9 nucleotides matching TRBD1. With 0 bases clipped from V and 5 bases from J, the junction kept 4 bases outside the gene matches. The CDR3 length is 15 residues. CDR1 is GTSNPN, CDR2 SVGIG, per germline (reference sequence). The DNA for the CDR3 is TGTGCCTGGAGTGTAGGACAGGGGAAAACCGGGGAGCTGTTTTTT. This sequence encodes CAWSVGQGKTGELFF.

In DNA form, the CDR3 reads TGTGCCAGCAGATCTAGCGGGAGGGCCGACGTAGAGACCCAGTACTTC. Residues: CASRSSGRADVETQYF. The chain combines TRBV7-2 with TRBJ2-5; the match to TRBD2 covers 12 bases. Unmatched junction bases numbered 9, after V lost 6 bases and J lost 4 bases. The CDR3 has 16 amino acids. Per the germline V gene, CDR1 is SGHTA and CDR2 is FQGNSA. Supplemented by reference TRBV7-2 and TRBJ2-5, the full variable domain reads GAGVSQSPSNKVTEKGKDVELRCDPISGHTALYWYRQSLGQGLEFLIYFQGNSAPDKSGLPSDRFSAERTGGSVSTLTIQRTQQEDSAVYLCASRSSGRADVETQYFGPGTRLLVL.

The chain joins TRBV6-2 or TRBV6-3 to TRBJ1-1, with a possible D match to TRBD1 (6 bases). The CDR3 is made up of 13 amino acids. The ends were cut back, 5 bases at V and 1 base at J, with 8 bases in the middle. CDR1 MNHEY and CDR2 SVGEGT come from the germline V gene. The CDR3 DNA sequence: TGTGCCAGCAGTCGGACAGAGAACACTGAAGCTTTCTTT. It codes for CASSRTENTEAFF.

The chain recombines TRBV7-3 with TRBJ1-1, with 7 bases fitting TRBD1. Germline loops: CDR1 SGHTA, CDR2 FQGTGA. Unmatched junction bases numbered 5, after V lost 5 bases and J lost 5 bases. The CDR3 spans 13 residues. CDR3 region: CASSVTGVTEAFF. The CDR3, as DNA: TGTGCCAGCAGCGTCACAGGGGTGACTGAAGCTTTCTTT.

The V gene is TRBV7-2, the J gene TRBJ2-4, with D perhaps matching TRBD1 (6 bases). The CDR3 runs to 17 residues. Germline CDR1 SGHTA, CDR2 FQGNSA. The germline V and J ends were trimmed by 1 base and 1 base, with 14 bases remaining between them. CDR3 DNA: TGTGCCAGCAGCTTAGGCCGAATGGGGGCGGCCAAAAACATTCAGTACTTC. Its translation is CASSLGRMGAAKNIQYF.

The gene calls are TRBV4-1 and TRBJ1-5; D gene ambiguous. Between the trimmed V and J ends, which lost 0 bases and 6 bases, there was a span of 9 bases. This CDR3 comprises 14 residues. Germline V CDR1 and CDR2: MGHRA, YSYEKL. The CDR3 spells CASSQDWASQPQHF. The CDR3 region has the DNA TGCGCCAGCAGCCAAGATTGGGCAAGTCAGCCCCAGCATTTT.

The V call is TRBV30, the J call TRBJ1-6; D is perhaps TRBD1 (5 bases). The V end was cut by 3 bases, the J end by 1 base, with 16 bases between. From germline, CDR1 is GTSNPN and CDR2 SVGIG (reference sequence). The CDR3 has 17 residues. The CDR3 spells CAWRWRGEASYNSPLHF. In DNA, the CDR3 is TGTGCCTGGAGATGGAGGGGCGAAGCTTCCTATAATTCACCCCTCCACTTT.

This chain connects TRBV6-5 to TRBJ1-3, with D possibly being TRBD1 (6 bases). The V gene's germline CDR1 is MNHEY and CDR2 SVGAGI. V was trimmed by 6 bases and J by 0 bases, leaving 12 bases between them. The CDR3 spans 15 residues. CDR3 in amino acids: CASRPPTGSGNTIYF. The CDR3 DNA reads as TGTGCCAGCAGACCCCCGACAGGCTCTGGAAACACCATATATTTT.

CDR3 loop: CAISELGGSYQPQHF. In nucleotides, the CDR3 is TGTGCCATCAGTGAGCTGGGGGGGTCATATCAGCCCCAGCATTTT. The rearrangement joins TRBV10-3 to TRBJ1-5; possibly TRBD1 for D (5 bases). V was shortened by 2 bases and J by 5 bases, with 13 bases between the two germline ends. The CDR3 totals 15 residues. In germline, CDR1 is ENHRY, CDR2 SYGVKD.

The gene calls are TRBV7-2 and TRBJ1-2, with TRBD1 as a possible D gene (5 bases). Between the trimmed V and J ends, which lost 5 bases and 6 bases, there was a span of 25 bases. CDR1 is SGHTA and CDR2 is FQGNSA in the germline V gene. There are 17 residues in the CDR3. The CDR3 bases are TGTGCCAGCAGCCTACGACCCGGCCAGGGCGATGGCGATGGCTACACCTTC. Protein: CASSLRPGQGDGDGYTF.

The genes are TRBV7-8 and TRBJ1-4; the match to TRBD1 covers 9 bases. Per the germline V gene, CDR1 is SGHVS and CDR2 is FQNEAQ. V shed 5 bases, J shed 6 bases, and the junction held 1 base outside the gene matches. This CDR3 has 13 amino acids. The CDR3 DNA follows: TGTGCCAGCAGCGGGGACAGGGATGAAAAACTGTTTTTT. Translated: CASSGDRDEKLFF.

This chain links TRBV28 with TRBJ2-2; 12 bases line up with TRBD2. The CDR3 extends over 18 amino acids. Germline values: CDR1 MDHEN, CDR2 SYDVKM. The V segment lost 5 bases and the J segment 6 bases; nucleotides outside the gene matches: 13. The CDR3 DNA is TGTGCCAGCAGTAATACTGGTCGACTAGCGGGGGTGGCCGGGGAGCTGTTTTTT. Protein: CASSNTGRLAGVAGELFF. Variable domain in full (rest from reference TRBV28 and TRBJ2-2): DVKVTQSSRYLVKRTGEKVFLECVQDMDHENMFWYRQDPGLGLRLIYFSYDVKMKEKGDIPEGYSVSREKKERFSLILESASTNQTSMYLCASSNTGRLAGVAGELFFGEGSRLTVL.

The chain combines TRBV4-3 with TRBJ2-1; 11 nucleotides line up with TRBD2. The CDR3 has 20 residues. With 0 bases clipped from V and 0 bases from J, the junction kept 10 bases outside the gene matches. CDR1 and CDR2 (germline): LGHNA, YSLEER. The CDR3 reads CASSQDGLAGGRSSYNEQFF. In DNA, the CDR3 is TGCGCCAGCAGCCAAGATGGCCTAGCGGGGGGACGAAGCTCCTACAATGAGCAGTTCTTC.

The chain carries TRBV9 and TRBJ2-2; perhaps TRBD2 as D (6 bases). V was trimmed by 4 bases and J by 0 bases, leaving 16 bases between them. Germline loops: CDR1 SGDLS, CDR2 YYNGEE. CDR3 length: 17 amino acids. The CDR3 reads CASSKWMGGANTGELFF. CDR3 coding DNA: TGTGCCAGCAGCAAATGGATGGGGGGTGCGAACACCGGGGAGCTGTTTTTT.

The genes are TRBV6-6 and TRBJ1-2, with D possibly TRBD1 on 6 matching bases. The CDR3 sequence is 11 residues long. Germline V gives CDR1 MNHNY, CDR2 SVGAGI (reference sequence). V lost 11 bases, J lost 4 bases, and 11 bases lay in between. The CDR3 DNA reads as TGTGCCGGGGGCTGGGCCTATGGCTACACCTTC. This sequence encodes CAGGWAYGYTF.

This clone has more than one count but fewer than ten. The chain employs TRBV30 and TRBJ2-7; tentative D call: TRBD2 (6 bases). This CDR3 region has 14 residues. Trimming removed 0 bases from V and 0 bases from J, with 9 bases in between. In germline, CDR1 is GTSNPN, CDR2 SVGIG (reference sequence). CDR3 nucleotide sequence: TGTGCCTGGAGTGTTGGAGGGACCTCCTACGAGCAGTACTTC. Residues: CAWSVGGTSYEQYF.

CDR3 residues: CASTGGLSWTDTQYF. For the CDR3, the DNA is TGTGCCAGTACGGGGGGCCTCTCTTGGACAGATACGCAGTATTTT. The chain carries TRBV19 and TRBJ2-3, with D possibly TRBD2 on 7 matching bases. Germline V CDR1 and CDR2: LNHDA, SQIVND (reference sequence). This CDR3 region has 15 residues. V lost 7 bases to trimming and J lost 3 bases, with 17 bases between them.

This clone was counted once. The chain recombines TRBV27 with TRBJ1-2; 8 bases fit TRBD1. Per germline, CDR1 MNHEY and CDR2 SMNVEV (reference sequence). CDR3 length: 15 residues. V shed 7 bases and J 4 bases; nucleotides not matched to a gene: 11. CDR3 DNA sequence: TGTGCCAGCAAAGGCAGGGGACAGGCACGCTATGGCTACACCTTC. As protein: CASKGRGQARYGYTF.

The CDR3 DNA reads as TGCGCCAGCAGCCAAGATACGGGGGACTCCTACAATGAGCAGTTCTTC. Protein: CASSQDTGDSYNEQFF. This chain connects TRBV4-3 to TRBJ2-1; TRBD2 is a possible D gene (6 bases). The V and J ends lost 0 bases and 0 bases respectively, with 9 bases between them. Germline CDR1 is LGHNA and CDR2 is YSLEER. This CDR3 region has 16 residues.

The J gene is TRBJ1-4, the V gene TRBV28, with 7 bases identical to TRBD1. V dropped 5 bases and J dropped 4; count of bases not matched to a gene: 7. CDR1 and CDR2 (germline): MDHEN, SYDVKM. This CDR3 contains 15 residues. The CDR3 region is CASSLQQGINEKLFF. In DNA, the CDR3 is TGTGCCAGCAGTCTCCAACAGGGGATTAATGAAAAACTGTTTTTT.

This sequence joins TRBV4-3 and TRBJ2-7, with 9 bases identical to TRBD2. The CDR3 has 18 amino acids. The germline CDR1 and CDR2 sequences are LGHNA and YSLEER. V dropped 0 bases and J dropped 0; count of bases not matched to a gene: 9. CDR3 region: CASSQELGLAPSSYEQYF. CDR3 DNA: TGCGCCAGCAGCCAAGAGTTGGGACTAGCTCCAAGCTCCTACGAGCAGTACTTC.

This clone was seen just once. This rearrangement joins TRBV15 to TRBJ1-5; 7 bases are shared with TRBD1. The CDR3 loop spans 17 amino acids. V dropped 0 bases and J dropped 7; count of bases not matched to a gene: 12. Looked up from germline, CDR1 is LNHNV and CDR2 is YYDKDF (reference sequence). The CDR3 sequence: CATSRDPHLTGNQPQHF. The CDR3 nucleotides are TGTGCCACCAGCAGAGATCCCCACTTGACAGGGAACCAGCCCCAGCATTTT.

The rearrangement joins TRBV5-1 to TRBJ1-2; maybe TRBD1 (5 bases). The CDR3 covers 14 residues. V shed 3 bases and J shed 8 bases, with 17 bases lying between them. Germline CDR1 is SGHRS and CDR2 is YFSETQ. CDR3 loop: CASSSYDKGYGYTF. For the CDR3, the DNA is TGCGCCAGCAGCTCCTATGATAAGGGGTACGGCTACACCTTC.

This sequence joins TRBV14 and TRBJ2-5; D might be TRBD1 (6 bases). There are 16 residues in the CDR3. V was cut by 1 base and J by 3 bases, with 15 bases left in between. Germline V gene lookup returns CDR1 SGHDN and CDR2 FVKESK. CDR3 region: CASSQVPGERKETQYF. In DNA form, the CDR3 reads TGTGCCAGCAGCCAAGTCCCAGGGGAGAGGAAAGAGACCCAGTACTTC.